This T cell receptor (beta chain) appears in the sequencing data of a study of blood T cells in healthy people across ages (dated by TCRdb to 2014 to 2015). In the study overall: Template switching captured roughly one uniquely barcoded TCR beta cDNA molecule per two T cells in model experiments. To track age-related changes in TCR beta repertoire diversity, the study relied on deep sequencing normalized with unique cDNA molecular identifiers. Donors were grouped into four age groups: young (average about 15 years), middle-aged (roughly 38), aged (around 56) and long-lived (approximately 75). Donors of different ages were randomly distributed across sequencing lanes to avoid experimental bias. Using the same blood draw, the study looked at two additional independent replicas of 1 million unique cDNA reads for two donors, one aged 18 to 30 and the other aged 80 or older. The investigation overall reported the following: Estimates of total diversity based on one million sequenced T cells were regarded as lower bounds and as underestimates. Compared with the aged group, more naive CD4+ T cells, fewer expanded clones and increased TCR diversity were shown by the long-lived group, suggesting age selection. A strong correlation was found between observed TCR beta diversity and the percentage of naive T cells measured by flow cytometry. Conclusive comparison of naive and antigen-experienced compartments was prevented by the profiling of bulk unsorted PBMCs. Donor CMV infection status was unknown, potentially confounding age-related changes in expanded clonotypes. As age increased, observed TCR beta diversity per million T cells dropped in a roughly linear way, and a significant reduction was already evident by age approximately 40.

This clonotype was counted at least ten times. Its antigen target is currently unknown. No quality values exist for individual bases; no much larger clone is one base distant. The 40 or so donors, aged about 6 to 100 years, were systemically healthy Caucasian individuals from Russia. Approximately 10 milliliters of peripheral blood were collected from each donor into EDTA-treated Vacutainer tubes. Ficoll-Paque density-gradient centrifugation was used to isolate PBMCs, with at least 6.5 million per sample. Trizol reagent was used to extract total RNA from the PBMCs, yielding at least 5 micrograms per sample. For every donor, flow cytometry on a PBMC aliquot measured the percentage of naive CD45RAhigh/CD27high T cells. The cysteine opens and the phenylalanine closes a CDR3 of 11 amino acids. Only the CDR3 DNA is retained, 33 bases long and in frame from the first base. Based on the germline V gene, the CDR1 and CDR2 sequences are ENHRY and SYGVKD. V was cut back by 6 bases and J by 4 bases, leaving a gap of 5 bases between them.

The library relied on 5' RACE. The run used an Illumina HiSeq 2500. The second PCR ran for roughly 6 to 11 cycles and used a J-beta primer mix along with a sample-barcoded 5' primer. A template-switch 5' adaptor carrying 12 random nucleotides introduced a unique molecular identifier onto each TCR beta cDNA molecule. Each sample yielded at least 3 million CDR3-containing paired-end reads. All of the RNA was converted into first-strand cDNA using the Mint cDNA synthesis kit, with a TRBC-specific oligonucleotide serving as the primer. After uracil-DNA glycosylase treatment, a first 18-cycle PCR used universal primers M1SS and BC2_uni_R on all cDNA. Turning to the authors' computational methods: For normalization, 1 million high-quality reads, each with a distinct molecular identifier, were randomly selected from each sample. Reads sharing molecular identifiers were discarded rather than binned into consensus sequences. MiTCR, with a Q25 quality threshold and the strictest error-elimination algorithm, was used for CDR3 identification, clonotype clustering and error correction. Lower-bound total TCR beta diversity was estimated with a nonparametric unseen species model using Euler transformation. TCRdb reprocessing: public reads trimmed at Q25 with fastp, clones called with MiXCR, in-frame beta chains kept. Entries are consolidated by CDR3 protein sequence, retaining the most common genes and DNA. The V and J calls, along with clone size, are taken from TCRdb and not from the paper's own processing. The sample yields approximately 800,000 distinct CDR3 sequences; around 34% were counted once. The ten largest clones represent 10% to 15% of the sample.

The chain uses TRBV10-3 and TRBJ2-3; the D gene identity is not certain. The source is a man between 18 and 29 years old in good health. Sequenced sample: blood. The nucleotide sequence is TGTGCCATCAGACAATCAGATACGCAGTATTTT. It translates to CAIRQSDTQYF.